The 24 T cell receptor beta chains listed next were all sequenced from one sample in a study of blood T cell repertoires in COVID-19. The protocol was immunoSEQ multiplex PCR, while the TCRdb copy is restricted to in-frame clones and leaves out a portion. The sample has 110,000 to 150,000 clones, 75% to 85% seen once; the top ten hold about 5%. Sequences were obtained from peripheral blood. The receptors were gathered from a woman aged 45 to 65 with acute or convalescent COVID-19.

The sample holds many counts of this clone. The V call is TRBV7-8, the J call TRBJ2-3; 10 bases are shared with TRBD1. Losses at the gene ends were 11 bases for V and 1 base for J; bases not matched to a gene: 3. The V gene's germline CDR1 is SGHVS and CDR2 FQNEAQ. This CDR3 comprises 13 residues. The CDR3 reads CAGTGEGTDTQYF. Here the CDR3 DNA reads TGTGCCGGGACAGGGGAGGGCACAGATACGCAGTATTTT.

This chain connects TRBV6-1 to TRBJ2-3, with D tentatively TRBD2 (6 bases). Trimming shortened V by 4 bases and J by 3 bases, and 23 bases separated the two germline ends. This CDR3 contains 18 residues. CDR1 and CDR2 from the germline V gene are MNHNS and SASEGT. The CDR3 loop is CASSVPGWRGITTDTQYF. The DNA of the CDR3 is TGTGCCAGCAGTGTTCCGGGCTGGCGGGGAATTACGACAGATACGCAGTATTTT.

The J gene is TRBJ2-2, the V gene TRBV7-8; possibly TRBD1 for D (5 bases). Germline V gene sequence: CDR1 SGHVS, CDR2 FQNEAQ. The V end lost 1 base, the J end lost 7 bases, and 16 bases lay between the germline ends. The CDR3 length is 16 residues. DNA for the CDR3: TGTGCCAGCAGCTTAGGTTCTCGACAGAGAAGCGGGGAGCTGTTTTTT. Translated: CASSLGSRQRSGELFF.

The rearrangement uses TRBV7-3 and TRBJ2-1, with 8 bases fitting TRBD2. In germline, CDR1 is SGHTA, CDR2 FQGTGA. The CDR3 has 15 residues. Germline trimming cut 1 base from V and 5 bases from J; bases unmatched to any gene: 4. CDR3 sequence (DNA): TGTGCCAGCAGCTTAAGAGCGGGGGACCACAATGAGCAGTTCTTC. Its translation: CASSLRAGDHNEQFF.

The CDR3 loop is CASSFSSGNPTDTQYF. The CDR3 DNA sequence: TGTGCCAGCAGTTTCTCTAGCGGGAACCCCACAGATACGCAGTATTTT. The chain couples TRBV28 to TRBJ2-3, with 9 bases that match TRBD2. J lost 2 bases, V lost 3 bases, and 6 bases had no gene match. Per germline, CDR1 MDHEN and CDR2 SYDVKM. CDR3 size: 16 residues.

This clone was seen a handful of times. This chain joins TRBV7-9 and TRBJ1-1; 9 nucleotides match TRBD1. The CDR3 is 16 amino acids. The V gene's germline CDR1 is SEHNR and CDR2 FQNEAQ (reference sequence). V lost 2 bases to trimming and J lost 2 bases; unmatched junction nucleotides: 6. CDR3 nucleotides: TGTGCCAGCAGCTTAAACCCGACAGGGGGTAACACTGAAGCTTTCTTT. It is translated as CASSLNPTGGNTEAFF.

This rearrangement joins TRBV4-3 to TRBJ1-2, with 7 bases aligning to TRBD1. Losses at the gene ends were 0 bases for V and 4 bases for J; bases not matched to a gene: 8. This CDR3 comprises 16 residues. From germline, CDR1 is LGHNA and CDR2 YSLEER. CDR3 region: CASSQDRDSRIYGYTF. CDR3 nucleotides: TGCGCCAGCAGCCAAGATAGGGACAGTCGGATCTATGGCTACACCTTC.

The chain carries TRBV6-5 and TRBJ2-5; 10 positions agree with TRBD2. The germline gives CDR1 MNHEY, CDR2 SVGAGI. V lost 5 bases to trimming and J lost 6 bases; unmatched junction nucleotides: 6. CDR3 length: 14 residues. The CDR3 loop is CASSPISGGKTQYF. The CDR3 DNA is TGTGCCAGCAGTCCAATTAGCGGGGGGAAGACCCAGTACTTC.

The V call is TRBV2, the J call TRBJ2-2; 7 bases agree with TRBD2. Per the germline V gene, CDR1 is SNHLY and CDR2 is FYNNEI. The J segment lost 0 bases and the V segment lost 6 bases, leaving 7 bases of the junction unmatched. CDR3 size: 16 residues. CDR3 amino acids: CASSPPGGANTGELFF. Here the CDR3 DNA reads TGTGCCAGCAGCCCTCCTGGGGGGGCGAACACCGGGGAGCTGTTTTTT.

The genes are TRBV9 and TRBJ2-2, with a weak D call TRBD1 (5 bases). Per germline, CDR1 SGDLS and CDR2 YYNGEE. This CDR3 has 15 residues. With 0 bases removed from V and 1 base from J, the gap between germline ends came to 7 bases. CDR3 region: CASSVAGRNTGELFF. CDR3 nucleotides: TGTGCCAGCAGCGTAGCAGGGCGGAACACCGGGGAGCTGTTTTTT.

This sequence joins TRBV4-1 and TRBJ2-7; a weak D match, TRBD2 (6 bases). This CDR3 is 17 amino acids long. Per the germline V gene, CDR1 is MGHRA and CDR2 is YSYEKL. V lost 0 bases, J lost 3 bases, and 18 bases lay in between. The CDR3 sequence is CASSQDVLASGVYEQYF. The CDR3 DNA is TGCGCCAGCAGCCAAGATGTGCTCGCGTCGGGAGTCTACGAGCAGTACTTC.

The chain has TRBV11-3 and TRBJ2-2; D gene uncertain. The CDR3 loop spans 14 amino acids. V was clipped by 2 bases and J by 6 bases, with 10 bases between them. Germline CDR1 SGHNT, CDR2 YENEEA. The CDR3: CASSLSPSSGELFF. The CDR3 bases are TGTGCCAGCAGCTTATCCCCTAGTTCCGGGGAGCTGTTTTTT. Full variable domain (remainder filled in from reference TRBV11-3 and TRBJ2-2): EAGVVQSPRYKIIEKKQPVAFWCNPISGHNTLYWYLQNLGQGPELLIRYENEEAVDDSQLPKDRFSAERLKGVDSTLKIQPAELGDSAVYLCASSLSPSSGELFFGEGSRLTVL.

This clone has a single count. V and J are TRBV5-1 and TRBJ1-1; D is perhaps TRBD1 (5 bases). This CDR3 region has 15 residues. Looked up from germline, CDR1 is SGHRS and CDR2 is YFSETQ. The V end was cut by 2 bases, the J end by 4 bases, with 15 bases between. The CDR3 nucleotides are TGCGCCAGCAGCTTTCGGGGGACTAGCGGCACTGAAGCTTTCTTT. Protein: CASSFRGTSGTEAFF.

The chain couples TRBV19 to TRBJ1-6, with 7 bases identical to TRBD1. With 7 bases clipped from V and 8 bases from J, the junction kept 8 bases outside the gene matches. The CDR3 consists of 14 residues. Per germline, CDR1 LNHDA and CDR2 SQIVND (reference sequence). CDR3 nucleotide sequence: TGTGCCAGTACCCCGGGACAGCGAGATTCACCCCTCCACTTT. The encoded protein is CASTPGQRDSPLHF.

This rearrangement joins TRBV5-6 to TRBJ1-2, with 9 bases matching TRBD1. Per the germline V gene, CDR1 is SGHDT and CDR2 is YYEEEE. This CDR3 region has 15 residues. The V and J ends lost 5 bases and 2 bases, in that order; junction bases with no gene match: 7. DNA of the CDR3: TGTGCCAGCAGTTTTTGGGACAGGGTAAACTATGGCTACACCTTC. It yields the protein CASSFWDRVNYGYTF.

A single count supports this clone. The chain couples TRBV6-2 or TRBV6-3 to TRBJ1-4, with D possibly matching TRBD1 (5 bases). The CDR3 is 14 amino acids. The germline V gene encodes CDR1 MNHEY and CDR2 SVGEGT. The V end lost 0 bases, the J end lost 8 bases, and 10 bases lay between the germline ends. CDR3 in amino acids: CASSYSQGMEKLFF. The DNA of the CDR3 is TGTGCCAGCAGTTACTCGCAGGGAATGGAAAAACTGTTTTTT.

J is TRBJ2-7 and V is TRBV28, with D possibly being TRBD1 (6 bases). CDR3 length: 13 amino acids. Trimming pared 3 bases from V and 3 bases from J, leaving 9 bases between. Germline assignment: CDR1 MDHEN and CDR2 SYDVKM. The DNA for the CDR3 is TGTGCCAGCAGTTTGGCACAGGGCTACGAGCAGTACTTC. As protein: CASSLAQGYEQYF.

This clone was found a few times. This chain links TRBV20-1 with TRBJ2-5; a possible D gene is TRBD2 (6 bases). This CDR3 contains 14 residues. Looked up from germline, CDR1 is DFQATT and CDR2 is SNEGSKA (reference sequence). The V gene lost 3 bases and the J gene lost 6 bases, with 17 bases spanning the gap. CDR3 DNA sequence: TGCAGTGCTAGTGACGTGGGGGGTGCTAAGACCCAGTACTTC. It translates to CSASDVGGAKTQYF.

The chain links TRBV7-6 to TRBJ2-2; D may be TRBD2 (5 bases). V was trimmed by 1 base and J by 4 bases, leaving 13 bases between them. Germline V gene lookup returns CDR1 SGHVS and CDR2 FNYEAQ. The CDR3 totals 16 residues. The CDR3 reads CASSLGLGSGTGELFF. Here the CDR3 DNA reads TGTGCCAGCAGCTTAGGACTGGGGAGTGGCACCGGGGAGCTGTTTTTT.

The chain links TRBV5-1 to TRBJ2-3; 11 nucleotides match TRBD2. The CDR3 spans 18 residues. Trimming removed 4 bases from V and 0 bases from J; junction bases left unmatched: 10. Germline CDR1 reads SGHRS; CDR2 reads YFSETQ. DNA for the CDR3: TGCGCCAGCAGCCTCCCGACTAGCGGGGACCCCAGCACAGATACGCAGTATTTT. Translation: CASSLPTSGDPSTDTQYF.

This chain joins TRBV7-3 and TRBJ2-2; 8 bases agree with TRBD1. This CDR3 contains 17 residues. J gave up 6 bases and V 0 bases, and 9 bases lay outside the gene matches. Germline V gene sequence: CDR1 SGHTA, CDR2 FQGTGA. The CDR3 is CASSLTSVSDRAGELFF. The CDR3 DNA reads as TGTGCCAGCAGCTTAACTTCCGTTTCGGACAGGGCCGGGGAGCTGTTTTTT.

The J gene is TRBJ2-7, the V gene TRBV19; D remains unclear. The V and J ends lost 3 bases and 6 bases respectively, with 15 bases between them. The CDR3 has 14 amino acids. From germline, CDR1 is LNHDA and CDR2 SQIVND (reference sequence). For the CDR3, the DNA is TGTGCCAGTAGTATTTTTGTACTTGGCGGCGAGCAGTACTTC. Amino acid sequence: CASSIFVLGGEQYF.

V gene TRBV7-2 combines with J gene TRBJ1-3; TRBD1 is a possible D gene (5 bases). The CDR3 contains 16 residues. Trimming stripped 6 bases from V and 0 bases from J, with 15 bases between. Germline CDR1 and CDR2: SGHTA and FQGNSA. This CDR3 is CASRRPGLRSGNTIYF. The CDR3 DNA reads TGTGCCAGCAGACGTCCAGGGTTGCGCTCTGGAAACACCATATATTTT.

With respect to this clone: Additional DNA sequences in this sample encode the identical CDR3. The genes are TRBV27 and TRBJ1-5, with a possible D match to TRBD1 (6 bases). The CDR3 has 13 amino acids. CDR1 is MNHEY, CDR2 SMNVEV, per germline (reference sequence). Trimming shortened V by 6 bases and J by 4 bases, and 10 bases separated the two germline ends. The CDR3: CASSKDRNQPQHF. CDR3 coding DNA: TGTGCCAGCAGCAAGGACAGAAATCAGCCCCAGCATTTT.